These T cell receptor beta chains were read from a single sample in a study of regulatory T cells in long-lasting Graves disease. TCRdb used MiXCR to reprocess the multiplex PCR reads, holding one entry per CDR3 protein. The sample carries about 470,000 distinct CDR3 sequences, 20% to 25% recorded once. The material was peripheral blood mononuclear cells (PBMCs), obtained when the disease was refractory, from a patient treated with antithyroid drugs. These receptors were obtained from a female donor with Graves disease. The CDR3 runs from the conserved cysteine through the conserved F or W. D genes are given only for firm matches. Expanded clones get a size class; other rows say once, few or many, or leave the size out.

CDR3 DNA: TGTGCCAGCAGAAAATTGCCCTTCGTATCAGGGACGGATGACCTTGATCAGCCCCAGCATTTT
CDR3 protein: CASRKLPFVSGTDDLDQPQHF
D gene: .
V gene: TRBV28
J gene: TRBJ1-5
CDR3 length: 21
clone size: few

CDR3 DNA: TGTGCCAGCAGCCGGCCGACAGGGAACACTGAAGCTTTCTTT
CDR3 protein: CASSRPTGNTEAFF
D gene: .
V gene: TRBV5-4
J gene: TRBJ1-1
CDR3 length: 14
clone size: .

CDR3 DNA: TGCAGCGTTGAAGGGACAGGGGCGTACGAGCAGTACTTC
CDR3 protein: CSVEGTGAYEQYF
D gene: TRBD1
V gene: TRBV29-1
J gene: TRBJ2-7
CDR3 length: 13
clone size: many

CDR3 DNA: TGTGCCAGCAGCTCCGGGAAATACCAAGAGACCCAGTACTTC
CDR3 protein: CASSSGKYQETQYF
D gene: .
V gene: TRBV7-9
J gene: TRBJ2-5
CDR3 length: 14
clone size: many

CDR3 DNA: TGTGCCAGCAGTTATCAGGGGGAGATTGAAGCTTTCTTT
CDR3 protein: CASSYQGEIEAFF
D gene: TRBD1
V gene: TRBV6-2/TRBV6-3
J gene: TRBJ1-1
CDR3 length: 13
clone size: many

CDR3 DNA: TGTGCCAGCAGCTTAGCTACGGGGGAGGAAGAGACCCAGTACTTC
CDR3 protein: CASSLATGEEETQYF
D gene: .
V gene: TRBV7-8
J gene: TRBJ2-5
CDR3 length: 15
clone size: many

CDR3 DNA: TGTGCCAGTAGCCGACCGGAAGACATTCAGTACTTC
CDR3 protein: CASSRPEDIQYF
D gene: .
V gene: TRBV19
J gene: TRBJ2-4
CDR3 length: 12
clone size: few

CDR3 DNA: TGTGCCAGCAGTCCCGGAACTCGGACAGACGGGCCAAACATTCAGTACTTC
CDR3 protein: CASSPGTRTDGPNIQYF
D gene: .
V gene: TRBV6-1
J gene: TRBJ2-4
CDR3 length: 17
clone size: .

CDR3 DNA: TGTGCCAGCTGCGAGGGCGTGAACACTGAAGCTTTCTTT
CDR3 protein: CASCEGVNTEAFF
D gene: .
V gene: TRBV2
J gene: TRBJ1-1
CDR3 length: 13
clone size: many

CDR3 DNA: TGTGCCAGCATCCTCGACAGTAGCGGTACTTCTGAAGCTTTCTTT
CDR3 protein: CASILDSSGTSEAFF
D gene: .
V gene: TRBV12-3/TRBV12-4
J gene: TRBJ1-1
CDR3 length: 15
clone size: many

CDR3 DNA: TGCGCCAGCAGCACCCGCCCAGGGGGCACTGAAGCTTTCTTT
CDR3 protein: CASSTRPGGTEAFF
D gene: TRBD1
V gene: TRBV5-1
J gene: TRBJ1-1
CDR3 length: 14
clone size: many

CDR3 DNA: TGTGCCAGCACCTTGGGTGCGGGAGCGAAAGATACGCAGTATTTT
CDR3 protein: CASTLGAGAKDTQYF
D gene: TRBD2
V gene: TRBV2
J gene: TRBJ2-3
CDR3 length: 15
clone size: .

CDR3 DNA: TGTGCCAGCAGCTCCGGACTAGCGGGAGGGCCAGGGGATGAGCAGTTCTTC
CDR3 protein: CASSSGLAGGPGDEQFF
D gene: TRBD2
V gene: TRBV9
J gene: TRBJ2-1
CDR3 length: 17
clone size: few

CDR3 DNA: TGTGCCAGCAGCCCCGAAAGGGCAACTGAAGCTTTCTTT
CDR3 protein: CASSPERATEAFF
D gene: .
V gene: TRBV7-9
J gene: TRBJ1-1
CDR3 length: 13
clone size: .

CDR3 DNA: TGTGCCAGCAGCTTAGCGCGGACCCAGAACACCGGGGAGCTGTTTTTT
CDR3 protein: CASSLARTQNTGELFF
D gene: .
V gene: TRBV7-8
J gene: TRBJ2-2
CDR3 length: 16
clone size: .

CDR3 DNA: TGTGCCAGCAGTTCAGGGAAATGGCCCGGGGGCTCCTACGAGCAGTACTTC
CDR3 protein: CASSSGKWPGGSYEQYF
D gene: .
V gene: TRBV27
J gene: TRBJ2-7
CDR3 length: 17
clone size: many

CDR3 DNA: TGTGCCAGCAGTTGGGTCAATCAGCCCCAGCATTTT
CDR3 protein: CASSWVNQPQHF
D gene: .
V gene: TRBV12-3/TRBV12-4
J gene: TRBJ1-5
CDR3 length: 12
clone size: many

CDR3 DNA: TGTGCCTGGAGTGAGGTGCAGGTGAACGAGCAGTACTTC
CDR3 protein: CAWSEVQVNEQYF
D gene: .
V gene: TRBV30
J gene: TRBJ2-7
CDR3 length: 13
clone size: few

CDR3 DNA: TGTGCCAGTACCCCGAGGGGGGTAATCTCTGGAAACACCATATATTTT
CDR3 protein: CASTPRGVISGNTIYF
D gene: .
V gene: TRBV19
J gene: TRBJ1-3
CDR3 length: 16
clone size: .

CDR3 DNA: TGTGCCAGCAGTTACGGGACAAGGTTTAGCACAGATACGCAGTATTTT
CDR3 protein: CASSYGTRFSTDTQYF
D gene: .
V gene: TRBV6-5
J gene: TRBJ2-3
CDR3 length: 16
clone size: .

CDR3 DNA: TGCAGCGTTGACCAGGGCCCTACGGGTGCTGAAGCTTTCTTT
CDR3 protein: CSVDQGPTGAEAFF
D gene: .
V gene: TRBV29-1
J gene: TRBJ1-1
CDR3 length: 14
clone size: many

CDR3 DNA: TGTGCCAGCAGCGTAGCAGGGTTAAGGGATCAGCCCCAGCATTTT
CDR3 protein: CASSVAGLRDQPQHF
D gene: .
V gene: TRBV9
J gene: TRBJ1-5
CDR3 length: 15
clone size: .

CDR3 DNA: TGCGCCAGCAGCCAAAACACAGGGGGAACTGAAGCTTTCTTT
CDR3 protein: CASSQNTGGTEAFF
D gene: TRBD1
V gene: TRBV5-1
J gene: TRBJ1-1
CDR3 length: 14
clone size: few

CDR3 DNA: TGTGCCAGCAGTTACGGAGGGACAACCTTTCTCCAAGAGACCCAGTACTTC
CDR3 protein: CASSYGGTTFLQETQYF
D gene: .
V gene: TRBV6-9
J gene: TRBJ2-5
CDR3 length: 17
clone size: .

CDR3 DNA: TGCGCCAGCAGCCCCCCCGGGACTCGTTCCGCCTATGGCTACACCTTC
CDR3 protein: CASSPPGTRSAYGYTF
D gene: .
V gene: TRBV5-1
J gene: TRBJ1-2
CDR3 length: 16
clone size: few

CDR3 DNA: TGCAGTGCTAACCCTGGTTGGGGTGGCTACGAGCAGTACTTC
CDR3 protein: CSANPGWGGYEQYF
D gene: .
V gene: TRBV20-1
J gene: TRBJ2-7
CDR3 length: 14
clone size: .

CDR3 DNA: TGCAGCGTGTGGGATAGCTCCTACGAGCAGTACTTC
CDR3 protein: CSVWDSSYEQYF
D gene: .
V gene: TRBV29-1
J gene: TRBJ2-7
CDR3 length: 12
clone size: few

CDR3 DNA: TGTGCCAGCAGCTTTCAGGGGGCCGGTGGTATAGGTCAGCCCCAGCATTTT
CDR3 protein: CASSFQGAGGIGQPQHF
D gene: TRBD1
V gene: TRBV7-9
J gene: TRBJ1-5
CDR3 length: 17
clone size: few

CDR3 DNA: TGTGCCAGCAGGACCGGCCTTTCACCCCTCCACTTT
CDR3 protein: CASRTGLSPLHF
D gene: .
V gene: TRBV28
J gene: TRBJ1-6
CDR3 length: 12
clone size: few

CDR3 DNA: TGTGCCAGCAGCTTAGAACAGGGAGAAGAGACCCAGCACTTC
CDR3 protein: CASSLEQGEETQHF
D gene: .
V gene: TRBV7-2
J gene: TRBJ2-5
CDR3 length: 14
clone size: .

CDR3 DNA: TGTGCCAGCAGCCGATTGGGGGGCTGGGGGAATGAGCAGTTCTTC
CDR3 protein: CASSRLGGWGNEQFF
D gene: .
V gene: TRBV7-9
J gene: TRBJ2-1
CDR3 length: 15
clone size: few

CDR3 DNA: TGCAGTGCTAGCAGGGACAGCGTAAATGAAAAACTGTTTTTT
CDR3 protein: CSASRDSVNEKLFF
D gene: TRBD1
V gene: TRBV20-1
J gene: TRBJ1-4
CDR3 length: 14
clone size: many

CDR3 DNA: TGTGCCAGTAGTACCTGGGACAGGTCGGTGGATTTTAAAGCTTTCTTT
CDR3 protein: CASSTWDRSVDFKAFF
D gene: TRBD1
V gene: TRBV19
J gene: TRBJ1-1
CDR3 length: 16
clone size: once

CDR3 DNA: TGCGCCAGCAGCTCCCCCGGGACAGGGGGAAGCGGGGAGCTGTTTTTT
CDR3 protein: CASSSPGTGGSGELFF
D gene: TRBD1
V gene: TRBV5-1
J gene: TRBJ2-2
CDR3 length: 16
clone size: .

CDR3 DNA: TGTGCCAGCAGCTTAAATCGGGTGCCCGGGTACGAGCAGTACTTC
CDR3 protein: CASSLNRVPGYEQYF
D gene: .
V gene: TRBV7-6
J gene: TRBJ2-7
CDR3 length: 15
clone size: few

CDR3 DNA: TGTGCCAGCAGTTTATCGAGGGATCCGGCTCGGAACACTGAAGCTTTCTTT
CDR3 protein: CASSLSRDPARNTEAFF
D gene: .
V gene: TRBV27
J gene: TRBJ1-1
CDR3 length: 17
clone size: many

CDR3 DNA: TGTGCCAGCTGCCAGGGGACACCCGGCGCCGGGGAGCTGTTTTTT
CDR3 protein: CASCQGTPGAGELFF
D gene: .
V gene: TRBV28
J gene: TRBJ2-2
CDR3 length: 15
clone size: many

CDR3 DNA: TGTGCCAGCAGCTTATTTAAATCCGCGACCTCGTGGGACCAGTACTTC
CDR3 protein: CASSLFKSATSWDQYF
D gene: .
V gene: TRBV7-2
J gene: TRBJ2-5
CDR3 length: 16
clone size: .

CDR3 DNA: TGTGCCAGCAGCTCCCAGGGGGTACGGGCTGAAGCTTTCTTT
CDR3 protein: CASSSQGVRAEAFF
D gene: TRBD1
V gene: TRBV7-9
J gene: TRBJ1-1
CDR3 length: 14
clone size: .

CDR3 DNA: TGCGCCAGCAGCCCCGGGGGGGGGCACGAAAAACTGTTTTTT
CDR3 protein: CASSPGGGHEKLFF
D gene: .
V gene: TRBV5-1
J gene: TRBJ1-4
CDR3 length: 14
clone size: .

CDR3 DNA: TGCGCCAGCAGCCAAGAGCCCCACGGGTTGCAGGGCTCCTACGAGCAGTACTTC
CDR3 protein: CASSQEPHGLQGSYEQYF
D gene: .
V gene: TRBV4-1
J gene: TRBJ2-7
CDR3 length: 18
clone size: few

CDR3 DNA: TGTGCCAGCAGCTTTAACGGTAACACTGAAGCTTTCTTT
CDR3 protein: CASSFNGNTEAFF
D gene: .
V gene: TRBV11-2
J gene: TRBJ1-1
CDR3 length: 13
clone size: many

CDR3 DNA: TGTGCCAGCAGTTGGGGACAGGGAGTTTCGGGGAACACTGAAGCTTTCTTT
CDR3 protein: CASSWGQGVSGNTEAFF
D gene: TRBD1
V gene: TRBV6-6
J gene: TRBJ1-1
CDR3 length: 17
clone size: few

CDR3 DNA: TGTGCCAGCAGGGACCTGAGGGACAGGCCGTCCGAACTGTTTTTT
CDR3 protein: CASRDLRDRPSELFF
D gene: TRBD1
V gene: TRBV6-1
J gene: TRBJ1-4
CDR3 length: 15
clone size: many